A selection of T cell receptor beta chains follows, all from one sample in a study of metastatic and nonmetastatic thyroid tumors. TCRdb recomputed clones from the PCR reads via MiXCR. The sample includes some 19,000 clones, approximately 25% seen only once; the top ten take 3% to 4%. Sequencing input: blood. Receptors originate from a male donor with papillary thyroid cancer or a benign thyroid nodule (not recorded which). Some clones in this sample may be carry-over from other donors' samples. The CDR3 runs from the conserved cysteine through the conserved F or W. A D gene is named only where the DNA matches it firmly. Rows give clone size only sometimes, using once, few, many, or a class for an expanded clone.

j_call,clone_size,d_call,v_call,cdr3_aa,cdr3_nt
TRBJ2-5,many,.,TRBV27,CASSLSSLGETQYF,TGTGCCAGCAGTTTATCTAGCCTTGGCGAGACCCAGTACTTC
TRBJ2-2,.,TRBD1,TRBV11-3,CASSSRDRSPTGELFF,TGTGCCAGCAGCTCTCGGGACAGGTCACCCACCGGGGAGCTGTTTTTT
TRBJ2-5,many,TRBD2,TRBV3-1,CASQHRTSGRAHF,TGTGCCAGCCAGCACCGGACTAGCGGGAGGGCACACTTC
TRBJ2-7,medium-sized,.,TRBV11-2,CASSKRTVRIEQYF,TGTGCCAGCAGCAAGAGAACCGTTCGGATCGAGCAGTACTTC
TRBJ2-3,many,.,TRBV5-8,CASSPVQDTQYF,TGTGCCAGCAGCCCAGTTCAGGATACGCAGTATTTT
TRBJ1-6,few,.,TRBV6-2/TRBV6-3,CASSLRQLLHNSPLHF,TGTGCCAGCAGTTTAAGACAGCTCCTCCATAATTCACCCCTCCACTTT
TRBJ2-7,few,.,TRBV19,CASSIGGLTDYEQYF,TGTGCCAGTAGTATAGGTGGCCTAACAGACTACGAGCAGTACTTC
TRBJ2-1,.,TRBD2,TRBV12-3/TRBV12-4,CASSTSGRAGEQFF,TGTGCCAGCAGTACTAGCGGGAGGGCCGGTGAGCAGTTCTTC
TRBJ2-3,.,.,TRBV6-1,CASSDRARGADTQYF,TGTGCCAGCAGCGACCGGGCCAGGGGGGCAGATACGCAGTATTTT
TRBJ1-6,.,TRBD1,TRBV18,CASSTTGSYNSPLHF,TGTGCCAGCTCAACGACAGGGTCCTATAATTCACCCCTCCACTTT
TRBJ2-2,medium-sized,.,TRBV19,CASRETYTTGELFF,TGTGCCAGTAGAGAGACCTATACAACCGGGGAGCTGTTTTTT
TRBJ2-1,medium-sized,.,TRBV5-1,CASSLRPAGSYNEQFF,TGCGCCAGCAGCTTGCGTCCAGCGGGCTCCTACAATGAGCAGTTCTTC
TRBJ1-4,many,.,TRBV14,CASSRTGFTTNEKLFF,TGTGCCAGCAGCCGAACAGGATTTACAACTAATGAAAAACTGTTTTTT
TRBJ2-3,few,.,TRBV24-1,CATSVPGNCVTDTQYF,.